One sample yielded the 14 T cell receptor beta chains listed below, sequenced in a study of blood T cell repertoires in COVID-19. Assay used: immunoSEQ multiplex PCR; TCRdb lists only in-frame clones, some missing. This repertoire shows a few hundred thousand clones, 80% to 90% found once; its top ten account for approximately 9.9%. The sample comprised peripheral blood. The receptors shown here come from a woman in her seventies with acute or convalescent COVID-19.

V gene TRBV3-1 (or the pseudogene TRBV3-2) combines with J gene TRBJ1-4, with 8 bases aligning to TRBD1. The germline gives CDR1 LGHDT, CDR2 YNNKEL (reference sequence). The junction had 0 bases not matched to a gene; V was cut back by 1 base and J by 5 bases. The length of the CDR3 is 14 residues. This CDR3 reads CASSQGTGNEKLFF. The CDR3 nucleotides are TGTGCCAGCAGCCAAGGGACAGGGAATGAAAAACTGTTTTTT.

The V call is TRBV6-4, the J call TRBJ1-2, with 7 bases identical to TRBD1. CDR1 MRHNA and CDR2 SNTAGT come from the germline V gene. The V segment lost 4 bases and the J segment 2 bases; nucleotides outside the gene matches: 4. CDR3 length: 14 residues. The CDR3 bases are TGTGCCAGCAGTGCTCAACAGGGGAACTATGGCTACACCTTC. This gives the protein CASSAQQGNYGYTF.

V usage is TRBV3-1 (or the pseudogene TRBV3-2) and J usage is TRBJ1-1; 8 bases agree with TRBD1. Germline loops: CDR1 LGHDT, CDR2 YNNKEL (reference sequence). The CDR3 extends over 16 amino acids. V lost 1 base and J lost 11; bases outside the gene matches: 15. The CDR3 nucleotides are TGTGCCAGCAGCCAAGGAGTGGTGTCAGGGGGCGAGTCGGCTTTCTTT. This encodes CASSQGVVSGGESAFF.

The genes are TRBV9 and TRBJ2-1, with 13 bases identical to TRBD2. Germline V gene lookup returns CDR1 SGDLS and CDR2 YYNGEE. This CDR3 has 15 amino acids. V trimming: 7 bases; J trimming: 8 bases; junction bases outside the gene matches: 9. DNA for the CDR3: TGTGCCAGCGGGGGGACTAGCGGGACTGCCTATGAGCAGTTCTTC. Protein product: CASGGTSGTAYEQFF.

This chain links TRBV5-1 with TRBJ1-3; no clear D gene. V was cut by 3 bases and J by 1 base, with 5 bases left in between. The CDR3 consists of 13 residues. Germline assignment: CDR1 SGHRS and CDR2 YFSETQ. The DNA for the CDR3 is TGCGCCAGCAGCTCGACTTCTGGAAACACCATATATTTT. Translated, it gives CASSSTSGNTIYF.

The chain has TRBV12-5 and TRBJ1-5; TRBD1 might be the D (5 bases). V was trimmed by 7 bases and J by 6 bases, leaving 16 bases between them. Germline CDR1 is LGHNT and CDR2 is FRNRAP. CDR3 length: 14 amino acids. CDR3 sequence: CASDTGVDSQPQHF. Written as DNA, the CDR3 is TGTGCTAGTGACACGGGGGTGGATAGTCAGCCCCAGCATTTT.

This clone was seen a few times. The rearrangement joins TRBV7-8 to TRBJ1-5; 7 nucleotides line up with TRBD1. This CDR3 is built from 15 residues. V trimming: 4 bases; J trimming: 0 bases; junction bases outside the gene matches: 3. Germline V CDR1 and CDR2: SGHVS, FQNEAQ. The CDR3 nucleotides are TGTGCCAGCAGCTCACAGGGGAATAGCAATCAGCCCCAGCATTTT. Translated, it gives CASSSQGNSNQPQHF.

The chain carries TRBV5-6 and TRBJ2-2; D may be TRBD2 (6 bases). Germline CDR1 is SGHDT and CDR2 is YYEEEE. The CDR3 consists of 14 residues. The V end was cut by 7 bases, the J end by 2 bases, with 12 bases between. CDR3 bases: TGTGCCAGCGGCCGGGAGAGCAACACCGGGGAGCTGTTTTTT. Its protein is CASGRESNTGELFF.

The rearrangement links TRBV7-3 to TRBJ2-7; a possible D gene is TRBD1 (5 bases). The CDR3 contains 13 residues. From germline, CDR1 is SGHTA and CDR2 FQGTGA. The ends were cut back, 6 bases at V and 9 bases at J, with 18 bases in the middle. Here the CDR3 reads CASSLLGQTRQYF. Here the CDR3 DNA reads TGTGCCAGCAGTCTATTGGGGCAGACCAGGCAGTACTTC.

CDR3 sequence reads: CASSRQGKGTGELFF. For the CDR3, the DNA is TGTGCCAGCTCACGTCAGGGGAAGGGCACCGGGGAGCTGTTTTTT. V gene TRBV18 combines with J gene TRBJ2-2; possible D gene TRBD1, 6 bases. Trimming pared 4 bases from V and 4 bases from J, leaving 13 bases between. Germline V lookup: CDR1 KGHSH, CDR2 LQKENI. The CDR3 is 15 residues long.

J is TRBJ1-2 and V is TRBV11-2; weak D call: TRBD1 (6 bases). CDR3 size: 16 residues. V lost 1 base to trimming and J lost 2 bases, with 14 bases between them. Germline CDR1 and CDR2: SGHAT and FQNNGV. The CDR3 sequence is CASSLGGQPHNYGYTF. CDR3 sequence (DNA): TGTGCCAGCAGCTTAGGAGGACAGCCTCACAACTATGGCTACACCTTC.

The J gene is TRBJ2-5, the V gene TRBV6-1, with a possible D match to TRBD2 (5 bases). CDR1 is MNHNS and CDR2 is SASEGT in the germline V gene. The CDR3 covers 15 residues. V lost 3 bases, J lost 4 bases, and 15 bases lay in between. CDR3 in DNA: TGTGCCAGCAGTGATGGTACAGCCCGGGGAGAGACCCAGTACTTC. Protein product: CASSDGTARGETQYF.

V gene TRBV30 combines with J gene TRBJ2-7; D possibly corresponds to TRBD1 (6 bases). Germline V gives CDR1 GTSNPN, CDR2 SVGIG (reference sequence). V was shortened by 3 bases and J by 9 bases, with 24 bases between the two germline ends. This CDR3 is 15 amino acids long. This CDR3 reads CAWSNEGQGIGGQYF. CDR3 sequence (DNA): TGTGCCTGGAGCAACGAGGGACAAGGGATAGGGGGGCAGTACTTC.

The chain recombines TRBV29-1 with TRBJ1-1; no firm D call. The CDR3 runs 9 residues. CDR1 and CDR2 from the germline V gene are SQVTM and ANQGSEA. The ends were cut back, 3 bases at V and 10 bases at J, with 6 bases in the middle. The CDR3 sequence is CSVEPGAFF. The CDR3 bases are TGCAGCGTTGAGCCCGGAGCTTTCTTT.